These 11 T cell receptor beta chains were sequenced from one sample in a study of T cells in Graves' hyperthyroidism and ophthalmopathy (dated by TCRdb to between 2018 and 2021). Library method: multiplex PCR. The instrument given in TCRdb is Illumina HiSeq 2000. TCR beta CDR3 regions were amplified from RNA transcripts. A first-round RT-PCR of the TCR CDR3 used the HTBI primer set with the Qiagen OneStep RT-PCR kit. Using fastp trimming at Q25 and MiXCR clonotype assembly, TCRdb reanalyzed the public sequencing data and kept in-frame beta chains. Rows are combined by CDR3 protein, so each entry shows the most common genes and DNA. Across this sample there are approximately 400,000 distinct CDR3 sequences, with 19% seen only once. About 4% of the sample goes to the ten largest clones. The sequenced sample was blood. These receptors all stem from a woman under 30 with Graves' hyperthyroidism.

This clonotype was picked up many times. The chain uses TRBV5-1 and TRBJ1-1, with D unresolved. The CDR3 extends over 16 amino acids. The V gene lost 0 bases and the J gene lost 0 bases, with 12 bases spanning the gap. CDR1 is SGHRS, CDR2 YFSETQ, per germline. The CDR3 coding sequence is TGCGCCAGCAGCTTGGCGCCAACGGGTGTGAACACTGAAGCTTTCTTT. It codes for CASSLAPTGVNTEAFF.

This clonotype showed up many times. At one boundary the junction diverges from the germline segment, which might be a read error. The chain links TRBV7-9 to TRBJ1-1; D may be TRBD1 (6 bases). Germline V gives CDR1 SEHNR, CDR2 FQNEAQ (reference sequence). The CDR3 totals 14 residues. The CDR3 region has the DNA TGTGCCAGCAGCTCGGACAGCTTGAACACCGAAGCTTTCTTT. Translating it yields CASSSDSLNTEAFF.

Ten or more counts support this clonotype. The V call is TRBV7-9, the J call TRBJ1-2; 9 bases map to TRBD1. This CDR3 spans 13 amino acids. V shed 2 bases and J 9 bases; nucleotides not matched to a gene: 4. CDR1 and CDR2 from the germline V gene are SEHNR and FQNEAQ (reference sequence). In nucleotides, the CDR3 is TGTGCCAGCAGCTTAAGGGACAGGGCCCGCTACACCTTC. Translated: CASSLRDRARYTF.

The chain links TRBV5-1 to TRBJ1-3; D uncertain. The CDR3 spans 17 residues. Germline CDR1 reads SGHRS; CDR2 reads YFSETQ. Trimming removed 0 bases from V and 3 bases from J, with 16 bases in between. The CDR3 nucleotides are TGCGCCAGCAGCTTGGGATTCCGGGGAATTCGTGGAAACACCATATATTTT. This translates into CASSLGFRGIRGNTIYF. The full variable domain, completed using reference TRBV5-1 and TRBJ1-3, is KAGVTQTPRYLIKTRGQQVTLSCSPISGHRSVSWYQQTPGQGLQFLFEYFSETQRNKGNFPGRFSGRQFSNSRSEMNVSTLELGDSALYLCASSLGFRGIRGNTIYFGEGSWLTVV.

In this sample, this clonotype turned up many times. The chain couples TRBV5-8 to TRBJ2-6; TRBD1 is a possible D gene (6 bases). The CDR3 length is 15 residues. Trimming removed 4 bases from V and 0 bases from J, with 8 bases in between. Germline CDR1 and CDR2: SGHTS and YDEGEE. In DNA form, the CDR3 reads TGTGCCAGCAGCCCGGACAGCTCTGGGGCCAACGTCCTGACTTTC. Its translation is CASSPDSSGANVLTF.

This clonotype was seen at least ten times. This rearrangement joins TRBV7-9 to TRBJ2-3; no definite D call. CDR3 size: 12 residues. With 6 bases removed from V and 5 bases from J, the gap between germline ends came to 9 bases. CDR1 is SEHNR, CDR2 FQNEAQ, per germline (reference sequence). The CDR3 is CASRKMLDTQYF. CDR3 nucleotide sequence: TGTGCCAGCAGAAAGATGCTAGATACGCAGTATTTT.

This clonotype was seen ten or more times. This chain joins TRBV12-3 or TRBV12-4 and TRBJ2-2; the match to TRBD1 covers 7 bases. The CDR3 has 14 residues. The trim removed 6 bases at V and 1 base at J, leaving 2 bases unmatched. The CDR3 protein is CASRNRGNTGELFF. In DNA, the CDR3 is TGTGCCAGCAGGAACAGGGGGAACACCGGGGAGCTGTTTTTT.

In this sample, this clonotype turned up many times. This chain connects TRBV12-3 or TRBV12-4 to TRBJ1-3; D remains ambiguous. V lost 6 bases to trimming and J lost 1 base, with 10 bases between them. The CDR3 length is 14 residues. The CDR3 protein is CASSLRVSGNTIYF. CDR3 in DNA: TGTGCCAGCAGCTTACGAGTTTCTGGAAACACCATATATTTT.

The sample holds many counts of this clonotype. This chain connects TRBV29-1 to TRBJ2-2; TRBD2 matches 10 bases. This CDR3 region has 14 residues. Trimming at V came to 5 bases and at J to 5 bases, leaving 5 bases not matched to a gene. CDR1 SQVTM and CDR2 ANQGSEA come from the germline V gene. The CDR3 coding sequence is TGCAGCGTTAAGAGCGGGGGGGAGACCGGGGAGCTGTTTTTT. It translates to CSVKSGGETGELFF.

With respect to this clonotype: A clone one base away is much larger, so this may be a read error. The J gene is TRBJ1-1, the V gene TRBV25-1; TRBD1 might be the D (5 bases). The CDR3 length is 11 residues. Per the germline V gene, CDR1 is MGHDK and CDR2 is SYGVNS. Trimming stripped 9 bases from V and 7 bases from J, with 12 bases between. The CDR3 spells CASLGRGEAFF. The CDR3 DNA reads TGTGCCAGTCTCGGGAGGGGTGAAGCTTTCTTT.

This clonotype appeared many times. The chain links TRBV24-1 to TRBJ1-1; D is perhaps TRBD1 (6 bases). Germline V gene lookup returns CDR1 KGHDR and CDR2 SFDVKD. Trimming took 9 bases from V and 5 from J, leaving 12 bases between them. The length of the CDR3 is 12 residues. CDR3 sequence (DNA): TGTGCCACCGCAGGGGCCGGGACTGAAGCTTTCTTT. Translating it yields CATAGAGTEAFF.